These 14 T cell receptor beta chains share one sample of origin, sequenced in a study of cytomegalovirus exposure and HLA in healthy donors. Amplification used 60 Vbeta primers and 13 Jbeta primers. Clones were read by immunoSEQ multiplex PCR, and TCRdb kept only the in-frame ones, dropping some. The sample contains around 150,000 clones, around 79% of which appear only once. The specimen sequenced was PBMCs. These receptors were obtained from a woman aged 45-59 years in good health and CMV-seropositive.

The rearrangement links TRBV2 to TRBJ1-5; D may be TRBD1 (6 bases). The CDR3 length is 16 residues. From germline, CDR1 is SNHLY and CDR2 FYNNEI. V dropped 6 bases and J dropped 2 bases, with 17 bases sitting between them. The CDR3 sequence is CASSLDSSPGNQPQHF. Written as DNA, the CDR3 is TGTGCCAGCAGCTTGGACAGTTCTCCTGGCAATCAGCCCCAGCATTTT.

The chain recombines TRBV5-5 with TRBJ1-5; D gene unclear. V gave up 0 bases and J gave up 2 bases, with 9 bases separating them. This CDR3 contains 15 residues. Per germline, CDR1 SGHKS and CDR2 YYEKEE (reference sequence). The CDR3 region is CASSLEVRGNQPQHF. The CDR3 bases are TGTGCCAGCAGCTTGGAGGTTCGGGGCAATCAGCCCCAGCATTTT.

The V gene is TRBV15, the J gene TRBJ1-6, with 7 bases identical to TRBD1. CDR1 and CDR2 (germline): LNHNV, YYDKDF (reference sequence). This CDR3 is 14 amino acids long. J gave up 7 bases and V 1 base, and 1 base lay outside the gene matches. This chain's CDR3 is CATSRGDSNSPLHF. Written as DNA, the CDR3 is TGTGCCACCAGCAGAGGGGACAGCAATTCACCCCTCCACTTT.

V is TRBV29-1 and J is TRBJ1-5; no clear D gene. Germline lookup yields CDR1 SQVTM and CDR2 ANQGSEA. V was cut by 4 bases and J by 8 bases, with 12 bases left in between. This CDR3 has 12 amino acids. The CDR3 nucleotides read TGCAGCGTTGCTCAAGGCGGTGAGCCCCAGCATTTT. Protein: CSVAQGGEPQHF.

This chain joins TRBV10-3 and TRBJ2-5, with TRBD2 matching over 13 bases. The end of the DNA aligns better with TRBJ2-7, so the J call may be wrong. The CDR3 has 15 residues. Germline assignment: CDR1 ENHRY and CDR2 SYGVKD. CDR3 protein: CAISVRTSGRDEQYF. CDR3 sequence (DNA): TGTGCCATCAGTGTAAGGACTAGCGGGAGAGACGAGCAGTACTTC.

The chain recombines TRBV27 with TRBJ2-7, with D unclear. Germline V gene data show CDR1 as MNHEY and CDR2 as SMNVEV (reference sequence). V lost 3 bases and J lost 5, with 11 bases in between. The CDR3 runs 13 residues. For the CDR3, the DNA is TGTGCCAGCAGTTTTCTCCCGGGTAACGAGCAGTACTTC. Translating it yields CASSFLPGNEQYF.

The rearrangement uses TRBV9 and TRBJ2-1; TRBD2 matches 8 bases. The CDR3 extends over 15 amino acids. CDR1 is SGDLS and CDR2 is YYNGEE in the germline V gene. The V segment lost 2 bases and the J segment 7 bases; nucleotides outside the gene matches: 8. The CDR3 DNA sequence: TGTGCCAGCAGCGTTCTCGGGGGGGCTGGGAATGAGCAGTTCTTC. It yields the protein CASSVLGGAGNEQFF.

The rearrangement links TRBV19 to TRBJ2-2, with a possible D match to TRBD1 (5 bases). The CDR3 runs 13 residues. The V gene's germline CDR1 is LNHDA and CDR2 SQIVND (reference sequence). V lost 2 bases and J lost 9, with 10 bases in between. CDR3 sequence (DNA): TGTGCCAGTAGTATACAGGGATTGAGGGAGCTGTTTTTT. Encoded protein: CASSIQGLRELFF.

The chain recombines TRBV5-1 with TRBJ1-1; 7 nucleotides match TRBD1. The germline CDR1 and CDR2 sequences are SGHRS and YFSETQ. The CDR3 covers 14 residues. V shed 4 bases, J shed 2 bases, and the junction held 5 bases outside the gene matches. DNA of the CDR3: TGCGCCAGCAGCCCGGGACAGCATAACACTGAAGCTTTCTTT. Its translation is CASSPGQHNTEAFF. The variable domain in full, completed from reference TRBV5-1 and TRBJ1-1, reads KAGVTQTPRYLIKTRGQQVTLSCSPISGHRSVSWYQQTPGQGLQFLFEYFSETQRNKGNFPGRFSGRQFSNSRSEMNVSTLELGDSALYLCASSPGQHNTEAFFGQGTRLTVV.

The chain uses TRBV2 and TRBJ1-3; D not resolved. CDR1 and CDR2 from the germline V gene are SNHLY and FYNNEI. Trimming left V 6 bases short and J 4 bases short, with 13 bases between. This CDR3 region has 14 residues. DNA of the CDR3: TGTGCCAGCAGGACCTACAGAGCAGGAAACACCATATATTTT. Amino acids: CASRTYRAGNTIYF.

This rearrangement joins TRBV2 to TRBJ1-3; the D is unclear. Trimming pared 4 bases from V and 0 bases from J, leaving 7 bases between. In germline, CDR1 is SNHLY, CDR2 FYNNEI. This CDR3 has 14 residues. CDR3 protein: CASSVRLSGNTIYF. CDR3 in DNA: TGTGCCAGCAGTGTGCGTCTCTCTGGAAACACCATATATTTT. The full variable domain, its missing parts supplied by reference TRBV2 and TRBJ1-3, is EPEVTQTPSHQVTQMGQEVILRCVPISNHLYFYWYRQILGQKVEFLVSFYNNEISEKSEIFDDQFSVERPDGSNFTLKIRSTKLEDSAMYFCASSVRLSGNTIYFGEGSWLTVV.

J is TRBJ2-5 and V is TRBV27; tentative D call: TRBD2 (5 bases). This CDR3 comprises 13 residues. Germline V lookup: CDR1 MNHEY, CDR2 SMNVEV (reference sequence). The V gene lost 3 bases and the J gene lost 5 bases, with 10 bases spanning the gap. CDR3 in DNA: TGTGCCAGCAGTTTCTCTAGCCTGGAGACCCAGTACTTC. This encodes CASSFSSLETQYF.

The V call is TRBV7-6, the J call TRBJ2-4; possibly TRBD1 for D (6 bases). CDR1 and CDR2 from the germline V gene are SGHVS and FNYEAQ. With 4 bases removed from V and 6 bases from J, the gap between germline ends came to 16 bases. This CDR3 spans 15 amino acids. The CDR3 nucleotides read TGTGCCAGCAGCTCCCCTGGGACATGGGGAAACATTCAGTACTTC. Amino acids: CASSSPGTWGNIQYF.

The V and J genes are TRBV29-1 and TRBJ1-2, with TRBD1 identical over 8 bases. There are 16 residues in the CDR3. The germline CDR1 and CDR2 sequences are SQVTM and ANQGSEA. J lost 0 bases, V lost 6 bases, and 12 bases had no gene match. The CDR3 reads CSVVGGQELTNYGYTF. The DNA for the CDR3 is TGCAGCGTCGTCGGGGGACAGGAACTCACTAACTATGGCTACACCTTC.